The sample holds a few counts of the clone carrying this T cell receptor (beta chain). Its antigen is undetermined. TCRdb independently ran MiXCR on the reads; one entry per CDR3 protein. The data hold about 920,000 distinct CDR3 sequences, with about a third observed a single time. The sample comes from a study of T cell repertoires in cytomegalovirus infection. Trimming left V 5 bases short and J 10 bases short, with 18 bases between. In germline, CDR1 is SGHVS, CDR2 FQNEAQ. The CDR3 runs 14 residues. The source is a human donor in good health (CMV status not recorded). Some clones in this sample may be carry-over from other donors' samples. The material sequenced was cultured CD8+ T cells from PBMCs, taken from culture after CMV antigen stimulation. The chain recombines TRBV7-8 with TRBJ1-5, with D possibly being TRBD1 (6 bases). CDR3 nucleotides: TGTGCCAGCAGCGAGACAGGTCCGGGGAATCCCCAGCATTTT. Translation: CASSETGPGNPQHF.